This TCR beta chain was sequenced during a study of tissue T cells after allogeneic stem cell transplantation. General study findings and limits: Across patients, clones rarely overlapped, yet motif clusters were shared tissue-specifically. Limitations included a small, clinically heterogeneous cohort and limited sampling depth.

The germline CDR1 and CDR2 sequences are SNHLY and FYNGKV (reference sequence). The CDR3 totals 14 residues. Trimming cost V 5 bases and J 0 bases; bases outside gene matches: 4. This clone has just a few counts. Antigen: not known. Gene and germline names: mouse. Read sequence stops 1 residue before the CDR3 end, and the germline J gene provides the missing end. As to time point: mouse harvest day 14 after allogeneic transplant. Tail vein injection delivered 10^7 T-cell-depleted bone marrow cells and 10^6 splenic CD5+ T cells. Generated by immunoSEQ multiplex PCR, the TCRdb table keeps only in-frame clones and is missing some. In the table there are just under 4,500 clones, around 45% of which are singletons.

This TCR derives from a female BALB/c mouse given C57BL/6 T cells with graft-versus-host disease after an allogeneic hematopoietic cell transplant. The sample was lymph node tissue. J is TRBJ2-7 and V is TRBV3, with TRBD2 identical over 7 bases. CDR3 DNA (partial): TGTGCCAGCAGCCTACTGGGGTCCTCCTATGAACAGTAC. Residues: CASSLLGSSYEQY. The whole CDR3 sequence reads CASSLLGSSYEQYF.